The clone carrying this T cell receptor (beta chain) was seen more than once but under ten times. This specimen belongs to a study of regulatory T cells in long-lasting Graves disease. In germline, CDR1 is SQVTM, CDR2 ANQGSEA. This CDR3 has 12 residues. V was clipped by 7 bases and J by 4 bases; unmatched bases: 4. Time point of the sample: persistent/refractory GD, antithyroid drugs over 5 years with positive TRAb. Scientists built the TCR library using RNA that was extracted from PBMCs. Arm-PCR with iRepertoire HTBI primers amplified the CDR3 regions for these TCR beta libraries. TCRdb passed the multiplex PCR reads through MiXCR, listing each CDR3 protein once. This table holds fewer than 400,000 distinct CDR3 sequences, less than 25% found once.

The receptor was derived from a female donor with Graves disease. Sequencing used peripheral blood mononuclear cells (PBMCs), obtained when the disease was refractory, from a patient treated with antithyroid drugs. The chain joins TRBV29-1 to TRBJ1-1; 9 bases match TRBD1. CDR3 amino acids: CSGGTGITEAFF. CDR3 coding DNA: TGCAGCGGGGGGACAGGGATCACTGAAGCTTTCTTT.